The 23 T cell receptor beta chains reported below all come from one sample, sequenced in a study of identical twins. Each CDR3 protein is one row after TCRdb ran MiXCR on the 5' RACE reads. Among under 900,000 distinct CDR3 sequences listed, roughly 18% were seen once. The sample was also reused in another study, on T cells expressing NK-cell markers.

The sample was PBMCs. The receptor source for this set is a young woman in good health.

This clonotype was observed at least ten times. The gene calls are TRBV6-1 and TRBJ1-2, with no clear D. Germline V gene lookup returns CDR1 MNHNS and CDR2 SASEGT. The CDR3 has 13 amino acids. V shed 2 bases and J shed 5 bases, with 9 bases lying between them. DNA for the CDR3: TGTGCCAGCAGTGAATATTATGGGTATGGCTACACCTTC. Translated: CASSEYYGYGYTF.

This clonotype was detected a few times. The chain combines TRBV7-8 with TRBJ2-2; D is uncertain. The germline V gene encodes CDR1 SGHVS and CDR2 FQNEAQ. The CDR3 is made up of 19 amino acids. Trimming shortened V by 2 bases and J by 0 bases, and 19 bases separated the two germline ends. The CDR3 sequence is CASSLNAALISANTGELFF. Here the CDR3 DNA reads TGTGCCAGCAGCTTAAACGCTGCGCTTATATCAGCGAACACCGGGGAGCTGTTTTTT.

This clonotype came up many times. In DNA form, the CDR3 reads TGTGCCAGCTCTGGCAGGGATCTCGATGAGCAGTTCTTC. This sequence encodes CASSGRDLDEQFF. V usage is TRBV6-1 and J usage is TRBJ2-1; TRBD1 is a possible D gene (5 bases). V dropped 8 bases and J dropped 8 bases, with 16 bases sitting between them. Germline CDR1 reads MNHNS; CDR2 reads SASEGT. The CDR3 has 13 residues.

This chain links TRBV29-1 with TRBJ2-7, with D hard to call. The V gene's germline CDR1 is SQVTM and CDR2 ANQGSEA. CDR3 length equals 10 residues. Trimming took off 4 bases at V and 3 bases at J, with 4 bases between the two ends. The CDR3 DNA is TGCAGCGTTGTTGGCTACGAGCAGTACTTC. It translates to CSVVGYEQYF.

This clonotype was observed a handful of times. The chain is built from TRBV20-1 and TRBJ2-7, with 7 bases that match TRBD1. This CDR3 has 15 amino acids. Looked up from germline, CDR1 is DFQATT and CDR2 is SNEGSKA (reference sequence). The V gene end was trimmed by 6 bases and the J gene end by 3 bases; junction bases not matched to a gene: 14. The DNA for the CDR3 is TGCAGTGCCGGCTCCATTGACAGGGCGATCTACGAGCAGTACTTC. This gives the protein CSAGSIDRAIYEQYF.

The chain carries TRBV20-1 and TRBJ2-4, with D perhaps TRBD1 (5 bases). V lost 4 bases and J lost 6, with 16 bases in between. The germline gives CDR1 DFQATT, CDR2 SNEGSKA (reference sequence). CDR3 length equals 14 residues. The CDR3, as DNA: TGCAGTGCTACTGGAAGGGGCAACGGAAACATTCAGTACTTC. Its translation: CSATGRGNGNIQYF.

This chain uses TRBV4-3 with TRBJ2-3; D ambiguous. Trimming removed 1 base from V and 1 base from J, with 12 bases in between. In germline, CDR1 is LGHNA, CDR2 YSLEER. The CDR3 runs to 16 residues. The CDR3 loop reads CASSQGALLRTDTQYF. CDR3 bases: TGCGCCAGCAGCCAAGGAGCTCTCCTTCGCACAGATACGCAGTATTTT.

The chain carries TRBV7-9 and TRBJ2-3; 15 nucleotides match TRBD2. This CDR3 is built from 16 residues. Germline CDR1 and CDR2: SEHNR and FQNEAQ (reference sequence). The J segment lost 7 bases and the V segment lost 5 bases, leaving 7 bases of the junction unmatched. CDR3 protein: CASSRQGLAGGYTQYF. The CDR3, as DNA: TGTGCCAGCAGCCGCCAGGGACTAGCGGGGGGTTATACGCAGTATTTT.

This chain uses TRBV20-1 with TRBJ2-3, with 7 bases aligning to TRBD2. The trim removed 4 bases at V and 0 bases at J, leaving 7 bases unmatched. CDR1 is DFQATT and CDR2 is SNEGSKA in the germline V gene (reference sequence). The CDR3 sequence is 15 residues long. The CDR3 loop is CSATVAGASTDTQYF. DNA of the CDR3: TGCAGTGCTACGGTAGCGGGCGCTAGCACAGATACGCAGTATTTT.

This clonotype was seen a few times. The CDR3 DNA sequence: TGCAGCGTGGCCGGGGACGGAAGAAACACCATATATTTT. Translated: CSVAGDGRNTIYF. This rearrangement joins TRBV29-1 to TRBJ1-3; tentative D call: TRBD1 (5 bases). Trimming took 6 bases from V and 5 from J, leaving 14 bases between them. Germline V gene lookup returns CDR1 SQVTM and CDR2 ANQGSEA. The CDR3 contains 13 residues.

The table lists this clonotype with a few counts. V and J are TRBV15 and TRBJ2-2; D gene uncertain. V lost 1 base and J lost 3, with 3 bases in between. The CDR3 runs to 13 residues. Germline V lookup: CDR1 LNHNV, CDR2 YYDKDF (reference sequence). The CDR3 region is CATSRGDTGELFF. DNA for the CDR3: TGTGCCACCAGCAGAGGAGACACCGGGGAGCTGTTTTTT.

The chain employs TRBV4-1 and TRBJ2-7, with unresolved D. Germline V gives CDR1 MGHRA, CDR2 YSYEKL. The V and J ends lost 0 bases and 3 bases respectively, with 12 bases between them. This CDR3 has 15 amino acids. The chain's CDR3 is CASSQDVTGDYEQYF. In nucleotides, the CDR3 is TGCGCCAGCAGCCAAGATGTTACCGGTGACTACGAGCAGTACTTC.

There are a few counts of this clonotype. The CDR3 DNA sequence: TGTGCCAGCAGTTTAGCGGAGGGGAATGAGCAGTTCTTC. This encodes CASSLAEGNEQFF. The chain is built from TRBV12-3 or TRBV12-4 and TRBJ2-1, with D maybe TRBD2 (6 bases). Deletions cut 0 bases from V and 7 bases from J, with 7 bases between. The CDR3 has 13 amino acids.

The chain joins TRBV2 to TRBJ1-2, with D perhaps TRBD1 (5 bases). Trimming stripped 3 bases from V and 0 bases from J, with 11 bases between. Germline V gene sequence: CDR1 SNHLY, CDR2 FYNNEI. This CDR3 has 15 amino acids. The CDR3, as DNA: TGTGCCAGCAGTGATGGGGCGGGGGCTAACTATGGCTACACCTTC. Protein sequence: CASSDGAGANYGYTF.

This clonotype occurred many times. The chain recombines TRBV6-6 with TRBJ1-1, with a possible D match to TRBD1 (5 bases). The CDR3 length is 13 residues. Trimming took 7 bases from V and 5 from J, leaving 14 bases between them. The germline CDR1 and CDR2 sequences are MNHNY and SVGAGI (reference sequence). The CDR3 DNA follows: TGTGCCAGCACGGACCCAGGGCGGACTGAAGCTTTCTTT. This codes for CASTDPGRTEAFF.

The chain joins TRBV18 to TRBJ2-1, with 12 bases identical to TRBD2. The V segment lost 6 bases and the J segment 9 bases; nucleotides outside the gene matches: 15. CDR1 and CDR2 from the germline V gene are KGHSH and LQKENI. The CDR3 consists of 17 residues. CDR3 sequence: CASSTISSGRAPLEQFF. The DNA of the CDR3 is TGTGCCAGCTCCACAATTTCTAGCGGGAGGGCCCCTCTTGAGCAGTTCTTC.

The chain combines TRBV10-3 with TRBJ2-1, with 9 bases that match TRBD2. Losses at the gene ends were 8 bases for V and 2 bases for J; bases not matched to a gene: 16. Per the germline V gene, CDR1 is ENHRY and CDR2 is SYGVKD. This CDR3 region has 18 residues. The CDR3 nucleotides are TGTGCCATCGGAACGGGGGGGGTAGCGGGAGCCCCCTACAATGAGCAGTTCTTC. Translating it yields CAIGTGGVAGAPYNEQFF.

The rearrangement links TRBV5-1 to TRBJ2-3, with TRBD2 matching 8 bases. V lost 2 bases and J lost 6; bases outside the gene matches: 11. The germline V gene encodes CDR1 SGHRS and CDR2 YFSETQ. The CDR3 covers 16 residues. The DNA of the CDR3 is TGCGCCAGCAGCTTTCGACGGGGGGGGCCAGGGGATACGCAGTATTTT. Translating gives CASSFRRGGPGDTQYF.

This clonotype was counted a few times. The chain combines TRBV5-1 with TRBJ1-1, with D unclear. The V gene lost 1 base and the J gene lost 1 base, with 8 bases spanning the gap. This CDR3 contains 14 residues. Germline values: CDR1 SGHRS, CDR2 YFSETQ. The chain's CDR3 is CASSLTVRNTEAFF. The CDR3 coding sequence is TGCGCCAGCAGCTTGACAGTGCGGAACACTGAAGCTTTCTTT. Using reference TRBV5-1 and TRBJ1-1 for the parts outside the CDR3, the full variable domain is KAGVTQTPRYLIKTRGQQVTLSCSPISGHRSVSWYQQTPGQGLQFLFEYFSETQRNKGNFPGRFSGRQFSNSRSEMNVSTLELGDSALYLCASSLTVRNTEAFFGQGTRLTVV.

This clonotype has just a few counts. The chain couples TRBV2 to TRBJ2-1; the D gene could be TRBD1 or TRBD2 (5 bases each). Germline loops: CDR1 SNHLY, CDR2 FYNNEI. CDR3 length: 12 amino acids. With 8 bases removed from V and 7 bases from J, the gap between germline ends came to 12 bases. This CDR3 reads CASPGDGNEQFF. The CDR3, as DNA: TGTGCCAGCCCCGGGGACGGAAATGAGCAGTTCTTC.

V usage is TRBV12-3 or TRBV12-4 and J usage is TRBJ1-2, with 10 nucleotides matching TRBD1. The CDR3 consists of 13 residues. The J segment lost 7 bases and the V segment lost 3 bases, leaving 2 bases of the junction unmatched. In DNA, the CDR3 is TGTGCCAGCAGTTTTGGGACAGGGGCTGGCTACACCTTC. Residues: CASSFGTGAGYTF.

This chain's CDR3 is CASSQVPGDTQYF. Here the CDR3 DNA reads TGTGCCAGCAGCCAAGTTCCGGGAGATACGCAGTATTTT. The gene calls are TRBV14 and TRBJ2-3; D unclear. CDR1 is SGHDN, CDR2 FVKESK, per germline. The CDR3 totals 13 residues. V shed 1 base and J shed 5 bases, with 7 bases lying between them.

This clonotype was recorded a few times. This chain uses TRBV2 with TRBJ2-5; D gene uncertain. The CDR3 runs 15 residues. V lost 4 bases and J lost 1, with 13 bases in between. Looked up from germline, CDR1 is SNHLY and CDR2 is FYNNEI. The CDR3, as DNA: TGTGCCAGCAGTGTTCGGCGGCAGGTCCAAGAGACCCAGTACTTC. Its translation: CASSVRRQVQETQYF.